The TCR beta chain described here comes from a study of blood T cell repertoires in COVID-19. Method: immunoSEQ multiplex PCR; TCRdb's copy keeps in-frame clones and lacks some. The sample lists around 250,000 clones, roughly nine tenths occurring once. V dropped 1 base and J dropped 9; count of bases not matched to a gene: 10. Looked up from germline, CDR1 is LGHDT and CDR2 is YNNKEL (reference sequence). CDR3 length: 16 residues. Sequenced sample: peripheral blood. The chain combines TRBV3-1 (or the pseudogene TRBV3-2) with TRBJ2-1; 9 bases are a match to TRBD1. The receptor comes from a man between 60 and 75 years old with acute or convalescent COVID-19. The CDR3 loop reads CASSQAGGQGIGEQFF. The CDR3, as DNA: TGTGCCAGCAGCCAAGCTGGAGGACAGGGGATAGGTGAGCAGTTCTTC.